Following are 23 T cell receptor beta chains from one sample sequenced in a study of CD8+CD57+ T cells in acquired aplastic anemia. Genomic DNA acted as the template from which TCR beta VDJ combination and CDR3 sequence profiling were carried out. TCRdb re-analysed the reads in MiXCR, keeping a single row per CDR3 protein. The sample contains under 200,000 distinct CDR3 sequences, approximately 48% of which appear only once. Patients picked for sequencing had shown CD8+CD57+ cell expansion detected by flow cytometry. Sequencing input: sorted CD4+, CD8+, or CD8+CD57+ T cells (not recorded which) from PBMCs. All receptors come from a human donor with aplastic anemia.

In this sample, this clonotype turned up once. The chain joins TRBV7-9 to TRBJ2-1; 7 positions match TRBD2. V trimming: 6 bases; J trimming: 13 bases; junction bases outside the gene matches: 6. This CDR3 region has 11 residues. The germline gives CDR1 SEHNR, CDR2 FQNEAQ (reference sequence). CDR3 loop: CASSRLASQFF. DNA for the CDR3: TGTGCCAGCAGTCGACTAGCAAGCCAGTTCTTC.

This clonotype appeared many times. This sequence joins TRBV11-1 and TRBJ2-3; 7 bases match TRBD1. V shed 6 bases and J 12 bases; nucleotides not matched to a gene: 21. The germline V gene has CDR1 SGHAT and CDR2 FQDESV (reference sequence). This CDR3 contains 16 residues. The CDR3 DNA follows: TGTGCCAGCAGGGCGCTCATGCGACATAGGGACAGCGGCCAGTATTTT. Protein: CASRALMRHRDSGQYF.

In nucleotides, the CDR3 is TGTGCCAGCAGCTTAGGACTAGCGGGCTCCTACAATGAGCAGTTCTTC. This gives the protein CASSLGLAGSYNEQFF. The genes are TRBV7-3 and TRBJ2-1, with 11 bases identical to TRBD2. V dropped 2 bases and J dropped 0; count of bases not matched to a gene: 0. Germline CDR1 and CDR2: SGHTA and FQGTGA. The CDR3 has 16 amino acids.

J is TRBJ1-5 and V is TRBV24-1; D may be TRBD1 (5 bases). Trimming removed 0 bases at V and 4 bases at J, with 12 bases between. The CDR3 is 16 residues long. Germline assignment: CDR1 KGHDR and CDR2 SFDVKD. CDR3 in amino acids: CATSDLGPQGNQPQHF. The CDR3 region has the DNA TGTGCCACCAGTGATTTGGGTCCTCAGGGAAATCAGCCCCAGCATTTT.

In its sample, this clonotype was seen a few times. The chain couples TRBV29-1 to TRBJ1-1; the D is unclear. Germline lookup yields CDR1 SQVTM and CDR2 ANQGSEA. The CDR3 totals 11 residues. With 7 bases removed from V and 4 bases from J, the gap between germline ends came to 10 bases. The CDR3 DNA sequence: TGCAGCGGGGCGGCTTCCACTGAAGCTTTCTTT. Residues: CSGAASTEAFF.

This clonotype showed up many times. The chain is built from TRBV7-8 and TRBJ2-2; D is unresolved. Trimming cost V 0 bases and J 5 bases, with 13 bases left between them. Germline assignment: CDR1 SGHVS and CDR2 FQNEAQ. The CDR3 spans 16 residues. The CDR3 protein is CASSLAQVANTGELFF. The CDR3 DNA sequence: TGTGCCAGCAGCTTAGCGCAAGTTGCCAATACCGGGGAGCTGTTTTTT.

Written as DNA, the CDR3 is TGTGCCAGCAGTTTGGACAGGGGGCGTGAGACTGAAGCTTTCTTT. It yields the protein CASSLDRGRETEAFF. V and J are TRBV2 and TRBJ1-1; 11 bases align to TRBD1. V was clipped by 5 bases and J by 5 bases; unmatched bases: 7. The germline V gene has CDR1 SNHLY and CDR2 FYNNEI. CDR3 length: 15 residues. The variable domain in full, with the rest retrieved from reference TRBV2 and TRBJ1-1, is EPEVTQTPSHQVTQMGQEVILRCVPISNHLYFYWYRQILGQKVEFLVSFYNNEISEKSEIFDDQFSVERPDGSNFTLKIRSTKLEDSAMYFCASSLDRGRETEAFFGQGTRLTVV.

There are many counts of this clonotype. The chain has TRBV12-3 or TRBV12-4 and TRBJ2-7, with a possible D match to TRBD2 (6 bases). This CDR3 has 14 amino acids. The V gene lost 2 bases and the J gene lost 1 base, with 9 bases spanning the gap. DNA of the CDR3: TGTGCCAGCAGTTTACTAGCGACTTCCTACGAGCAGTACTTC. The encoded protein is CASSLLATSYEQYF.

V and J are TRBV10-3 and TRBJ1-1; 9 bases are shared with TRBD1. The CDR3 has 15 residues. Germline V CDR1 and CDR2: ENHRY, SYGVKD. CDR3 bases: TGTGCTAGTGCCGTTGGACAGGGGCGGGACACTGAAGCTTTCTTT. Translation gives CASAVGQGRDTEAFF.

The genes are TRBV20-1 and TRBJ1-1, with D perhaps TRBD1 (6 bases). V was shortened by 5 bases and J by 0 bases, with 16 bases between the two germline ends. Germline lookup yields CDR1 DFQATT and CDR2 SNEGSKA (reference sequence). This CDR3 comprises 15 residues. The CDR3 nucleotides read TGCAGTGCTGGGAGCTCAGGGGCGATGAACACTGAAGCTTTCTTT. Its translation is CSAGSSGAMNTEAFF.

The chain carries TRBV30 and TRBJ2-1; 12 nucleotides align to TRBD2. V gave up 4 bases and J gave up 11 bases; unmatched junction bases: 9. Germline V lookup: CDR1 GTSNPN, CDR2 SVGIG (reference sequence). The CDR3 covers 14 residues. The chain's CDR3 is CAWTTGTSGRKQFF. The CDR3 nucleotides read TGTGCCTGGACTACCGGGACTAGCGGGCGAAAGCAGTTCTTC.

J is TRBJ2-2 and V is TRBV19, with D unresolved. CDR3 length: 9 residues. Deletions cut 5 bases from V and 8 bases from J, with 0 bases between. Germline assignment: CDR1 LNHDA and CDR2 SQIVND (reference sequence). The CDR3 protein is CASSGELFF. As DNA, the CDR3 is TGTGCCAGTAGTGGGGAGCTGTTTTTT.

The V and J genes are TRBV24-1 and TRBJ2-7; 11 bases line up with TRBD2. Germline loops: CDR1 KGHDR, CDR2 SFDVKD. The V and J ends lost 5 bases and 4 bases, in that order; junction bases with no gene match: 0. The CDR3 extends over 13 amino acids. For the CDR3, the DNA is TGTGCCACCAGTGCTAGCGGGAGGTACGAGCAGTACTTC. This translates into CATSASGRYEQYF.

The sample holds many counts of this clonotype. This rearrangement joins TRBV19 to TRBJ2-5; TRBD2 is a possible D gene (6 bases). Germline V CDR1 and CDR2: LNHDA, SQIVND (reference sequence). Trimming cost V 4 bases and J 0 bases, with 12 bases left between them. The CDR3 extends over 15 amino acids. The CDR3 loop is CASSTGLTYQETQYF. The CDR3 DNA reads TGTGCCAGTAGTACGGGACTCACGTACCAAGAGACCCAGTACTTC. The whole variable domain, remainder taken from reference TRBV19 and TRBJ2-5, is DGGITQSPKYLFRKEGQNVTLSCEQNLNHDAMYWYRQDPGQGLRLIYYSQIVNDFQKGDIAEGYSVSREKKESFPLTVTSAQKNPTAFYLCASSTGLTYQETQYFGPGTRLLVL.

The chain carries TRBV6-1 and TRBJ2-4, with D perhaps matching TRBD1 (6 bases). CDR1 MNHNS and CDR2 SASEGT come from the germline V gene. V lost 5 bases to trimming and J lost 9 bases, with 20 bases between them. The CDR3 has 15 amino acids. CDR3 sequence: CASSRVGARNSIQYF. The CDR3 bases are TGTGCCAGCAGTCGAGTGGGGGCACGAAACAGCATTCAGTACTTC.

This clonotype was recorded many times. CDR3 residues: CASSTRRTGVSYNSPLHF. The CDR3 region has the DNA TGTGCCAGCAGCACCAGGCGGACAGGGGTCTCCTATAATTCACCCCTCCACTTT. The chain has TRBV7-3 and TRBJ1-6; TRBD1 agrees at 9 bases. CDR1 is SGHTA and CDR2 is FQGTGA in the germline V gene. Trimming took 5 bases from V and 0 from J; bases not matched to a gene: 8. The CDR3 consists of 18 residues. Combining the CDR3 with reference TRBV7-3 and TRBJ1-6 gives the whole variable domain GAGVSQTPSNKVTEKGKYVELRCDPISGHTALYWYRQSLGQGPEFLIYFQGTGAADDSGLPNDRFFAVRPEGSVSTLKIQRTERGDSAVYLCASSTRRTGVSYNSPLHFGNGTRLTVT.

This clonotype was detected ten times or more. This chain links TRBV7-2 with TRBJ1-2; D is undetermined. The length of the CDR3 is 13 residues. The germline CDR1 and CDR2 sequences are SGHTA and FQGNSA. The V end lost 5 bases, the J end lost 2 bases, and 9 bases lay between the germline ends. This chain's CDR3 is CASSRWLNYGYTF. The DNA for the CDR3 is TGTGCCAGCAGCCGCTGGCTCAACTATGGCTACACCTTC. Full variable domain (outside the CDR3, taken from reference TRBV7-2 and TRBJ1-2): GAGVSQSPSNKVTEKGKDVELRCDPISGHTALYWYRQSLGQGLEFLIYFQGNSAPDKSGLPSDRFSAERTGGSVSTLTIQRTQQEDSAVYLCASSRWLNYGYTFGSGTRLTVV.

The chain is built from TRBV20-1 and TRBJ1-1; D not certain. V dropped 0 bases and J dropped 4 bases, with 6 bases sitting between them. There are 12 residues in the CDR3. CDR1 and CDR2 (germline): DFQATT, SNEGSKA (reference sequence). The CDR3 sequence: CSAREGGTEAFF. The CDR3 DNA sequence: TGCAGTGCTAGAGAAGGAGGCACTGAAGCTTTCTTT.

This clonotype has a handful of counts. The rearrangement links TRBV2 to TRBJ1-6; D gene ambiguous. Germline CDR1 SNHLY, CDR2 FYNNEI. The CDR3 is 12 amino acids. Trimming stripped 2 bases from V and 8 bases from J, with 4 bases between. CDR3 in DNA: TGTGCCAGCAGTGAAATCGATTCACCCCTCCACTTT. It encodes CASSEIDSPLHF.

A word on this clonotype: A much larger clone lies a single base off, so this may be a read error. CDR3 sequence (DNA): TGTGCCAGCAGCAACACTAGGATTCAAGAGACCCAGTCCTTC. It is translated as CASSNTRIQETQSF. J is TRBJ2-5 and V is TRBV6-1; maybe TRBD2 (5 bases). Germline V gene lookup returns CDR1 MNHNS and CDR2 SASEGT. The CDR3 extends over 14 amino acids.

This clonotype was seen many times. V is TRBV15 and J is TRBJ2-3; D gene uncertain. The CDR3 covers 12 residues. Germline V gene data show CDR1 as LNHNV and CDR2 as YYDKDF (reference sequence). Trimming shortened V by 8 bases and J by 1 base, and 7 bases separated the two germline ends. For the CDR3, the DNA is TGTGCCACCTCCCAGGGCACAGATACGCAGTATTTT. Amino acid sequence: CATSQGTDTQYF. Using reference TRBV15 and TRBJ2-3 for the parts outside the CDR3, the full variable domain is DAMVIQNPRYQVTQFGKPVTLSCSQTLNHNVMYWYQQKSSQAPKLLFHYYDKDFNNEADTPDNFQSRRPNTSFCFLDIRSPGLGDTAMYLCATSQGTDTQYFGPGTRLTVL.

J is TRBJ2-6 and V is TRBV20-1, with a possible D match to TRBD2 (6 bases). V was cut by 3 bases and J by 0 bases, with 15 bases left in between. CDR1 DFQATT and CDR2 SNEGSKA come from the germline V gene (reference sequence). This CDR3 has 17 residues. The CDR3: CSASPEGSNSGANVLTF. In nucleotides, the CDR3 is TGCAGTGCTAGCCCGGAGGGGAGCAACTCTGGGGCCAACGTCCTGACTTTC.

This clonotype was counted at least ten times. The chain combines TRBV20-1 with TRBJ1-6, with unresolved D. There are 13 residues in the CDR3. Trimming shortened V by 8 bases and J by 5 bases, and 13 bases separated the two germline ends. CDR1 is DFQATT, CDR2 SNEGSKA, per germline (reference sequence). As DNA, the CDR3 is TGCAGTACGGGCAGGTTTAATAATTCACCCCTCCACTTT. Translated, it gives CSTGRFNNSPLHF.